This TCR beta chain was recorded in a study of T cells after yellow fever vaccination. Study outcomes and limitations: Abundant clonotypes from the bulk population could get into FACS-sorted repertoires as contaminants. CD4 and CD8 compartments shared a small share of clonotypes.

This clonotype turned up a few times. A 5'RACE template-switching step, the method used to make TCR cDNA, added a universal primer site and UMIs. TCRdb reprocessed the 5' RACE reads via MiXCR and lists one record per CDR3 protein. The data show 25,000 to 30,000 distinct CDR3 sequences, over 5.5% seen once. The CDR3 loop spans 16 amino acids. Trimming removed 2 bases from V and 1 base from J, with 15 bases in between. Germline CDR1 MNHEY, CDR2 SMNVEV (reference sequence). This TCR was sampled from a man aged 30-40 years who received the YFV17D yellow fever vaccine. This sequence joins TRBV27 and TRBJ2-7; D perhaps matches TRBD2 (6 bases). Here the sequenced sample was PBMCs, either bulk or a sorted T-cell subset (CD4+, CD8+, memory, or dextramer-sorted; not recorded which), taken on the day of the yellow fever booster vaccination. CDR3 protein: CASSLDEAGSSYEQYF. CDR3 coding DNA: TGTGCCAGCAGTTTAGACGAAGCGGGCTCGTCCTACGAGCAGTACTTC.